This T cell receptor (beta chain) is drawn from a study of blood T cell repertoires in COVID-19 (dated by TCRdb to about 2020). Some background on the complete study: Samples covering the acute and convalescent phases of COVID-19 were provided by collaborators in the United States, Italy and Spain. The dataset comprised deeply sampled blood TCRbeta repertoires from subjects exposed to, actively infected with, or recovered from COVID-19. The repertoires were released in a freely available public database meant as a resource for research on the immune response to SARS-CoV-2. Where HLA class I and class II types were available, the types were taken from metadata supplied by the sample provider, not from assay-based typing. Samples came from the ongoing ImmuneRACE study (first 160 participants) plus 1,254 subjects from 6 global collaborators. The material from the prospective study consisted of cDNA or gDNA derived from T cells, B-cell-depleted T cells, or PBMCs. Nearly every sample came with metadata listing a de-identified subject ID, COVID-19 status, age in years and sex. What the study reported, not specific to this receptor: The amount of clinical and demographic metadata varied by source and participant and was provided uncurated.

TCRbeta CDR3 regions were amplified from genomic DNA by means of the immunoSEQ Assay, a bias-controlled multiplex PCR. The authors processed their data as follows. Nucleated cell counts per sample were estimated from amplification of reference gene primers within the assay. To quantify the absolute abundance of each unique TCRbeta CDR3 rearrangement, sequence reads were collapsed and filtered. For each sample, productive Simpson clonality was calculated as the square root of Simpson's diversity index across productive rearrangements. TCRdb obtained this table from immuneACCESS and retained in-frame rearrangements with V and J assigned. These tables miss some clones; where compared with another copy, unresolved V genes account for less than half of the shortfall, and the remainder is unexplained. V and J calls and clone size are as listed in that table; D and trimming were resolved from the DNA. This sample comprises 150,000 or so clones, approximately 88% of them detected only once. Less than 3.5% of the sample goes to the ten largest clones.

Points on this clone: The target of this receptor is not known. Per-nucleotide qualities are absent, and no much larger clonotype sits a single base away.

Whole blood was collected in K2EDTA tubes by collaborating institutions according to the institutions' own protocols. Collaborator samples were shipped for TCRbeta analysis as frozen whole blood, isolated PBMCs, or DNA extracted from either sample type. V is pruned by 3 bases and J by 0 bases, leaving 10 bases of the junction without a gene match. CDR1 and CDR2 (LNHDA, SQIVND) derive from the germline V gene (reference sequence). The CDR3 covers 19 residues, taking in both the cysteine and the phenylalanine. Here the CDR3 DNA is all that survives: 57 bases in frame from base 1. The sample comprised peripheral blood. The clonotype was recovered from a woman aged 55-69 years with acute or convalescent COVID-19. Recombination linked TRBV19 to TRBJ2-1, with TRBD2 identical over 11 junction bases. The DNA reads as follows: TGTGCCAGTAGTATGAGTAGAAGGGGGACTAGCGGCTCCTACAATGAGCAGTTCTTC. Its amino acids are CASSMSRRGTSGSYNEQFF.